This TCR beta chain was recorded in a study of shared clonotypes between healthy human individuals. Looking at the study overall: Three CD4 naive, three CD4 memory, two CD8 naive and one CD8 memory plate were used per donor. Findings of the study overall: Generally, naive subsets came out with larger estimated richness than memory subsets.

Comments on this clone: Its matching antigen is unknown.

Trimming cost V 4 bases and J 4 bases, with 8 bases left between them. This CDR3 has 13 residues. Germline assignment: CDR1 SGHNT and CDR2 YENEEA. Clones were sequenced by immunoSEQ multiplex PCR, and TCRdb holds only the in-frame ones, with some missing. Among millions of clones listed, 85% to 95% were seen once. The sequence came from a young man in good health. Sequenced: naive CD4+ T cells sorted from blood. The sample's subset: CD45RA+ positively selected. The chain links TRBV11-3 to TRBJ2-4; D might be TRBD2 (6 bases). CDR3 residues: CASSSGGKNIQYF. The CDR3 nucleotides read TGTGCCAGCAGCTCCGGAGGGAAAAACATTCAGTACTTC.